This entry concerns a single T cell receptor beta chain. Its antigen is not identified. The ViraFEST assay expanded antigen-specific CD4+ T cells with viral peptide pools before sequencing. Once cultured for approximately ten days, the cells underwent separation to obtain CD4+ T cells. All participants had two doses of either the BNT162b2 or mRNA-1273 vaccine. Every well got some 1.8 million PBMC, which were grown with about 9.6 IU/ml IL-2 and about 9.2 ug/ml peptides. Half the medium was replaced with IL-2 medium on days 3 and 7. The data were obtained in a study of vaccination effects on CD4 cells after COVID-19. Findings and caveats of the study: The study found marked clonal contraction of infection- and vaccine-induced clones late after vaccination.

This table comes from immunoSEQ multiplex PCR, and its TCRdb copy is limited to in-frame clones, with some not included. The table has roughly 71,000 clones, 81% seen once. The V gene's germline CDR1 is SGHTA and CDR2 FQGNSA. Trimming removed 8 bases from V and 4 bases from J, with 6 bases in between. CDR3 size: 11 residues. The source of this sequence is a human donor who received a COVID-19 vaccine. The J gene is TRBJ2-1, the V gene TRBV7-2; D call uncertain. Here the sequenced sample was CD4+ T cells from PBMCs cultured with HCoV-229E spike peptides, taken after COVID-19 vaccination. This CDR3 is CASQGYNEQFF. CDR3 DNA: TGTGCCAGCCAAGGGTACAATGAGCAGTTCTTC.